These T cell receptor beta chains were read from a single sample in a study of T cell changes during pregnancy in multiple sclerosis. Profiled with immunoSEQ multiplex PCR; TCRdb holds only in-frame clones, not every one. The repertoire holds approximately 70,000 clones, with around nine tenths as singletons. The input for sequencing was CD4+ T cells from peripheral blood mononuclear cells, taken before pregnancy. The receptors come from a female donor with multiple sclerosis, enrolled in a pregnancy study. The CDR3 runs from the conserved cysteine through the conserved F or W. The D gene is left open where the match is weak. Not every row has a clone size; where given, it reads once, few, many or a size class.

abundance	j_gene	d_gene	v_gene	CDR3nt	CDR3aa
.	TRBJ2-1	TRBD2	TRBV19	TGTGCCAGTAGTACAGAAGCGGGAGGGAGCTATGAGCAGTTCTTC	CASSTEAGGSYEQFF
few	TRBJ1-2	.	TRBV6-5	TGTGCCAGCAAGGGTCAGCCGGGAGGCTACACCTTC	CASKGQPGGYTF
few	TRBJ2-5	TRBD2	TRBV5-1	TGCGCCAGCAGCTTGATGAAAGGTCGCGGGGGGTTTCAAGAGACCCAGTACTTC	CASSLMKGRGGFQETQYF
.	TRBJ1-2	TRBD1	TRBV30	TGTGCCTGCTTACAGGGGGCGAACTATGGCTACACCTTC	CACLQGANYGYTF
.	TRBJ1-5	.	TRBV28	TGTGCCAGCAGACTAGGACGTCTGCGTTACAATCAGCCCCAGCATTTT	CASRLGRLRYNQPQHF
.	TRBJ2-7	.	TRBV9	TGTGCCAGCAGCGTTAAGCCCAATTCCTACGAGCAGTACTTC	CASSVKPNSYEQYF
.	TRBJ1-1	TRBD1	TRBV7-6	TGTGCCAGCAGCTCCCGAAGCGGACAGGGGGCCCTCCTGAACACTGAAGCTTTCTTT	CASSSRSGQGALLNTEAFF
.	TRBJ2-3	.	TRBV5-1	TGCGCCAGCAGCGGGTCGGGAGCTCTTACGCAGTATTTT	CASSGSGALTQYF
.	TRBJ2-7	TRBD1	TRBV5-6	TGTGCCAGCAGCTTGAGGGGGCGAAAAACCGTTGTCGAGCAGTACTTC	CASSLRGRKTVVEQYF
.	TRBJ1-2	TRBD1	TRBV5-1	TGCGCCAGCAGCCCAAAAGCCGGACAGGGCTACTATGGCTACACCTTC	CASSPKAGQGYYGYTF
.	TRBJ2-2	TRBD2	TRBV4-3	TGCGCCAGCAGCGGTTGGACTAGCGGGGGGGTGAACACCGGGGAGCTGTTTTTT	CASSGWTSGGVNTGELFF
.	TRBJ2-5	TRBD1	TRBV7-6	TGTGCCAGCAGCTTACGGTTCCGGGACAGGGAAGGGAGGGCCCAGTACTTC	CASSLRFRDREGRAQYF